Listed below are T cell receptor beta chains from one sample, sequenced in a study of post-analysis software for immune sequencing data. MiXCR, applied by TCRdb to the PCR reads, yields one record per CDR3 protein. This table holds about 820,000 distinct CDR3 sequences, approximately 57% found once. The sequencing sample was made of blood. These receptors all come from a girl between 10 and 17 years old with multiple sclerosis. The CDR3 runs from the conserved cysteine through the conserved F or W. The D gene is left open where the match is weak. Expanded clones are given a class, and other clones once, few, many or no size at all.

J gene,D gene,clone size,V gene,CDR3 length,CDR3 protein,CDR3 DNA
TRBJ2-7,NA,NA,TRBV5-1,15,CASSPGRQELYEQYF,TGCGCCAGCAGCCCGGGGAGGCAGGAACTTTACGAGCAGTACTTC
TRBJ2-5,NA,NA,TRBV29-1,13,CSVDALGGKTQYF,TGCAGCGTTGACGCTTTGGGTGGAAAGACCCAGTACTTC
TRBJ2-1,NA,once,TRBV20-1,15,CSAFPDRSSYNEQFF,TGCAGTGCTTTCCCCGACAGGTCCTCCTACAATGAGCAGTTCTTC
TRBJ2-1,NA,few,TRBV6-1,17,CASSAGRQPSDYNEQFF,TGTGCCAGCAGTGCGGGGAGACAGCCCTCAGACTACAATGAGCAGTTCTTC
TRBJ2-3,NA,NA,TRBV4-1,16,CASSHTFFSSTDTQYF,TGCGCCAGCAGCCATACCTTCTTCAGTAGCACAGATACGCAGTATTTT
TRBJ2-3,NA,once,TRBV5-5,14,CASTAGAGTDTQYF,TGTGCCAGCACCGCCGGGGCCGGCACAGATACGCAGTATTTT
TRBJ2-7,TRBD1,NA,TRBV12-3/TRBV12-4,14,CAGSWDRQIYEQYF,TGTGCCGGCAGTTGGGACAGGCAGATCTACGAGCAGTACTTC
TRBJ2-1,NA,NA,TRBV3-1,14,CASSQESVYNEQFF,TGTGCCAGCAGCCAAGAATCGGTCTACAATGAGCAGTTCTTC
TRBJ2-3,NA,once,TRBV5-5,15,CASSLWRAVTDTQYF,TGTGCCAGCAGCCTTTGGAGAGCGGTCACAGATACGCAGTATTTT
TRBJ1-1,TRBD1,NA,TRBV6-4,14,CASRQGQRNTEAFF,TGTGCCAGCAGGCAGGGACAGAGGAACACTGAAGCTTTCTTT
TRBJ2-6,TRBD1,NA,TRBV7-2,17,CASRPIYRGSGANVLTF,TGTGCCAGCAGACCCATCTACAGGGGATCTGGGGCCAACGTCCTGACTTTC
TRBJ2-7,TRBD2,NA,TRBV12-3/TRBV12-4,13,CASSPAGGHEQYF,TGTGCCAGCAGCCCCGCGGGGGGCCACGAGCAGTACTTC
TRBJ2-2,TRBD1,NA,TRBV5-1,14,CASSPTGYTGELFF,TGCGCCAGCAGCCCGACAGGGTACACCGGGGAGCTGTTTTTT
TRBJ2-7,NA,few,TRBV4-1,12,CASSQPMGEQYF,TGCGCCAGCAGCCAACCAATGGGAGAGCAGTACTTC